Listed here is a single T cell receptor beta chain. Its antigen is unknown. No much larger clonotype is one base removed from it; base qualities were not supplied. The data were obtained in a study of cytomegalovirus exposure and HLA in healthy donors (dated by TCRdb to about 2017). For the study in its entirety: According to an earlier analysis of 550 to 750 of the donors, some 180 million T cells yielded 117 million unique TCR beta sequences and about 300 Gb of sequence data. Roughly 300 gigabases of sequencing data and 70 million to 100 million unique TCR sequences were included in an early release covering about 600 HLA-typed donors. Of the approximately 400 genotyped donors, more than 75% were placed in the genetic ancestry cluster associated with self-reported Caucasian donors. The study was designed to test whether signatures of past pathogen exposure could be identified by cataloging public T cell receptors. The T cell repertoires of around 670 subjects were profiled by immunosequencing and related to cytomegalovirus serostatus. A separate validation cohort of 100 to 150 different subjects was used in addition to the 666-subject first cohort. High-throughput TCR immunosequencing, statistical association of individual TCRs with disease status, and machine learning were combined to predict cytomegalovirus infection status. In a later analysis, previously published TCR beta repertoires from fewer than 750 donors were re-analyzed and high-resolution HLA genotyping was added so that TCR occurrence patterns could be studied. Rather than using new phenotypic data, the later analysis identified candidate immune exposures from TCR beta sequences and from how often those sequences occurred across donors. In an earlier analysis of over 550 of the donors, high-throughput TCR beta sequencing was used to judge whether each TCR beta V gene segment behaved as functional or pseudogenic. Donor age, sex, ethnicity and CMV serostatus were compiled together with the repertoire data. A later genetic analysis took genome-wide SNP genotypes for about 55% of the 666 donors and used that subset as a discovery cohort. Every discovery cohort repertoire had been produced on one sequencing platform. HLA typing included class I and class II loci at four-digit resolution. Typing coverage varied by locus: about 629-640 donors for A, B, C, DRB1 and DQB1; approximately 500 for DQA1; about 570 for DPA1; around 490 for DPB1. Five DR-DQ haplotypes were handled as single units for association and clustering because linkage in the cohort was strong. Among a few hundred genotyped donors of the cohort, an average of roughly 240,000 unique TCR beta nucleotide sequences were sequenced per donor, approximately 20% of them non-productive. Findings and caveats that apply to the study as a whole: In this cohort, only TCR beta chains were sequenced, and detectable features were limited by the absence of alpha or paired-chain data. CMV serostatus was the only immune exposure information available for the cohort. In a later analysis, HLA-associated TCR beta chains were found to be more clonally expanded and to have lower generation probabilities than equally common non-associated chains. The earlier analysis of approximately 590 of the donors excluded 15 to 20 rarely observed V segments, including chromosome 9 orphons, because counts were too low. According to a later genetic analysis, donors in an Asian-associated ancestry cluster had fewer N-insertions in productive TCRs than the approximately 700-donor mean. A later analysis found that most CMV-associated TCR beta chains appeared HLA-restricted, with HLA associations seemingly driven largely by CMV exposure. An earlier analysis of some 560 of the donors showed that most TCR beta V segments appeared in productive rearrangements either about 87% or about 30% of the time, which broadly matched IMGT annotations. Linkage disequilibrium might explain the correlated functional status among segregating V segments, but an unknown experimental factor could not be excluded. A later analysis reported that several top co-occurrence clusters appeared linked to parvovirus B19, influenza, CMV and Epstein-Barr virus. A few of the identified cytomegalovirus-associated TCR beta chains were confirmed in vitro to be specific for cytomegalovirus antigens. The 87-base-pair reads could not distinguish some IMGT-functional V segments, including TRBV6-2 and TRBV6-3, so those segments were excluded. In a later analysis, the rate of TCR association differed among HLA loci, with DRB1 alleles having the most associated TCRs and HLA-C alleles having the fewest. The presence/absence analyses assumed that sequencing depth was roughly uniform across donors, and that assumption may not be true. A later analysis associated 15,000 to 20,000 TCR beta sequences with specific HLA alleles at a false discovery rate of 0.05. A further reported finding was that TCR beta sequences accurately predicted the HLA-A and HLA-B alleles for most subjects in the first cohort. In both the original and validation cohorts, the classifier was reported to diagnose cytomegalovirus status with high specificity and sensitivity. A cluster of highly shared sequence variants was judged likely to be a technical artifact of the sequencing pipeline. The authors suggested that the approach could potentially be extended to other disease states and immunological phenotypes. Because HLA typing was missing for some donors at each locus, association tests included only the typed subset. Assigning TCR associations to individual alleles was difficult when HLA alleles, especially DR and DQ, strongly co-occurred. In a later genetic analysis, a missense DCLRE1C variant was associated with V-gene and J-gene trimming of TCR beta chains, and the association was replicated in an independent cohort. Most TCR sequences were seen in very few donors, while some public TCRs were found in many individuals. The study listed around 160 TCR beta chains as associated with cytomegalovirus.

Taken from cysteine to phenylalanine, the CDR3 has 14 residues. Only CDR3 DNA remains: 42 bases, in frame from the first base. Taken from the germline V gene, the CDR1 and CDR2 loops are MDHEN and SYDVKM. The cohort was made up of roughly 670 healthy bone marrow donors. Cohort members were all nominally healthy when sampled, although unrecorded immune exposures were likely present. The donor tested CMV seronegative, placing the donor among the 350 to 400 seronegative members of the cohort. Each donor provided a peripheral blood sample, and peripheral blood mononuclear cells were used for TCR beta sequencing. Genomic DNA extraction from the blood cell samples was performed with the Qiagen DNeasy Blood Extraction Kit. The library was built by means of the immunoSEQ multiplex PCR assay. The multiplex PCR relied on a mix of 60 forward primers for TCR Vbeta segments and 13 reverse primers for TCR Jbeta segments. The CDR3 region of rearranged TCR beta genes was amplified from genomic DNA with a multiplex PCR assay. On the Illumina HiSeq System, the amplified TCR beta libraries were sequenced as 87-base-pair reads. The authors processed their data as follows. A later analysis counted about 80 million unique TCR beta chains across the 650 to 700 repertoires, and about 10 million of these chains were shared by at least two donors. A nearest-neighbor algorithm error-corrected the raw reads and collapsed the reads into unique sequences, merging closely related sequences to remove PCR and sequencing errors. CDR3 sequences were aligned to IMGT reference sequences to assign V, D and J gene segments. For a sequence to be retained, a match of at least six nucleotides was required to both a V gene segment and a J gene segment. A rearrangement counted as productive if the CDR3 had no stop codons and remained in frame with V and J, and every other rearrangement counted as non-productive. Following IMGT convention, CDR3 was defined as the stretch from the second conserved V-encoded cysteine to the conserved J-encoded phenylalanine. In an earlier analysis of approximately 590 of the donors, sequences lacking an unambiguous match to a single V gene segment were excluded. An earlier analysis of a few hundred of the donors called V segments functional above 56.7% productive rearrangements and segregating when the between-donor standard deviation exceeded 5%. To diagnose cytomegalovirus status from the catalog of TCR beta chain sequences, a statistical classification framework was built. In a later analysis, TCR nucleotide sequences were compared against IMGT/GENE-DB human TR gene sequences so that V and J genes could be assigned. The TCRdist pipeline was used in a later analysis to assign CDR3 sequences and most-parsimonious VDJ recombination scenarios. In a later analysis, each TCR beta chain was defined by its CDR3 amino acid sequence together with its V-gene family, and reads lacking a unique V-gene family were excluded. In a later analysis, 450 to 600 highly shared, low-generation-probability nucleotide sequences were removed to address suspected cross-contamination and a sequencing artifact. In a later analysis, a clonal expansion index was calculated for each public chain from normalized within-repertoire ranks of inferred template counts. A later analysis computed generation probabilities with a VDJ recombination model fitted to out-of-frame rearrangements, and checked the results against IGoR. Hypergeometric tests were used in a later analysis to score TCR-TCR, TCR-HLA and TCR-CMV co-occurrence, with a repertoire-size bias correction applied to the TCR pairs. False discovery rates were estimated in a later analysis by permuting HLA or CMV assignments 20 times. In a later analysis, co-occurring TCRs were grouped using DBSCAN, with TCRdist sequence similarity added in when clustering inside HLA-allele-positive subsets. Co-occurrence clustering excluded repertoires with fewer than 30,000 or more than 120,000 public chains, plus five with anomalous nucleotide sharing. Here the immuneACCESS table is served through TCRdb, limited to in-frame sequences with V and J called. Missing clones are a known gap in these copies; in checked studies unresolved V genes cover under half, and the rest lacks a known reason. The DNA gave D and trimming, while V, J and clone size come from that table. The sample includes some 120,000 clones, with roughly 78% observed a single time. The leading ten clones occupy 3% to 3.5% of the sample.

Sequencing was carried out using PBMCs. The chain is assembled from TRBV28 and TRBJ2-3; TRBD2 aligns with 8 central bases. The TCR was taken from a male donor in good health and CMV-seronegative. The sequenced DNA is TGTGCTACTAGGGCGGGGGGCTCCACAGATACGCAGTATTTT. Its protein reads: CATRAGGSTDTQYF. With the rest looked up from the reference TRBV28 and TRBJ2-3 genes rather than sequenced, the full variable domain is DVKVTQSSRYLVKRTGEKVFLECVQDMDHENMFWYRQDPGLGLRLIYFSYDVKMKEKGDIPEGYSVSREKKERFSLILESASTNQTSMYLCATRAGGSTDTQYFGPGTRLTVL.